This T cell receptor beta chain was found in a study of cytomegalovirus exposure and HLA in healthy donors. General observations from the study: TRBV6-2, TRBV6-3 and other indistinguishable V segments were excluded. Sequencing depth across donors, presence/absence analyses assumed, was roughly uniform.

This clone was recorded a few times. Its antigen remains unknown. The PCR was carried out with 60 Vbeta primers and 13 Jbeta primers. Here immunoSEQ multiplex PCR was the method, and the copy in TCRdb shows in-frame clones only, minus some. This sample has over 110,000 clones, with 65% to 85% found just once. This CDR3 has 16 residues. From germline, CDR1 is MNHEY and CDR2 SVGAGI. Between the trimmed V and J ends, which lost 0 bases and 2 bases, there was a span of 13 bases. Sequenced sample: PBMCs. The clonotype comes from a man younger than 35 in good health and CMV-seronegative. The chain couples TRBV6-5 to TRBJ1-1, with a tentative D call TRBD1 (5 bases). The CDR3 DNA follows: TGTGCCAGCAGTTACTCGCCCCTAGGGGATAACACTGAAGCTTTCTTT. Protein: CASSYSPLGDNTEAFF.